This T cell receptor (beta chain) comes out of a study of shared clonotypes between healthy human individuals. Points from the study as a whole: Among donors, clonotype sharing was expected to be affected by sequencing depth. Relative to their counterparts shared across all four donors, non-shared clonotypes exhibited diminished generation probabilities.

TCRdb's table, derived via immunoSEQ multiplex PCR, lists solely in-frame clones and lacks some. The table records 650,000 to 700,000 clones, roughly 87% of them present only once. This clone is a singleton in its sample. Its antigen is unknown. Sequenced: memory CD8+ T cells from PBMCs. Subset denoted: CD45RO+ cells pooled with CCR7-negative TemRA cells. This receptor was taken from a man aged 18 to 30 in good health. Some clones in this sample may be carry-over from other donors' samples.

CDR3 region: CASSPHGGGRTTDTQYF. The CDR3 bases are TGTGCCAGCAGCCCCCACGGTGGCGGGAGGACCACAGATACGCAGTATTTT. The rearrangement uses TRBV11-2 and TRBJ2-3; TRBD2 matches 8 bases. The CDR3 is 17 residues long. V was clipped by 5 bases and J by 2 bases; unmatched bases: 12. Germline CDR1 reads SGHAT; CDR2 reads FQNNGV.